This TCR beta chain originates from a study of control samples from healthy donors and cancer patients. TCRdb's copy holds only in-frame clones and misses some; the assay was immunoSEQ multiplex PCR. The sample consists of approximately 190,000 clones, roughly nine tenths of them appearing once. Trimming removed 8 bases from V and 2 bases from J, with 10 bases in between. The CDR3 runs to 13 residues. This clonotype was sampled from a young man in good health. The sequenced material came from blood. The V gene is TRBV12-3 or TRBV12-4, the J gene TRBJ1-5; the D is unclear. CDR3 sequence: CASRHDGNQPQHF. CDR3 DNA sequence: TGTGCCAGCCGACACGACGGCAATCAGCCCCAGCATTTT.